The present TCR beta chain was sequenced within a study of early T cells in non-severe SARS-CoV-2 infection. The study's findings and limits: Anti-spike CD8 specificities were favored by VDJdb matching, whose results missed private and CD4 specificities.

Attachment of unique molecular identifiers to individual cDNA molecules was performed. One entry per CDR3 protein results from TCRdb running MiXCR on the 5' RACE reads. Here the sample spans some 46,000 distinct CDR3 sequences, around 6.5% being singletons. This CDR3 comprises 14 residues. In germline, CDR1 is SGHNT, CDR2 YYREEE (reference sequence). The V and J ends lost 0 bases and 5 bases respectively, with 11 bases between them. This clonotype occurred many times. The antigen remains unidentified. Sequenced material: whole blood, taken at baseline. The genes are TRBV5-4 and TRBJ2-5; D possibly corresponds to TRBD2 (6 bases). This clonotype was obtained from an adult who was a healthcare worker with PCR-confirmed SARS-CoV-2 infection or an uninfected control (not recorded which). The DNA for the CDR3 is TGTGCCAGCAGCTTGGGGGGGGAATCGGAGACCCAGTACTTC. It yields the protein CASSLGGESETQYF.